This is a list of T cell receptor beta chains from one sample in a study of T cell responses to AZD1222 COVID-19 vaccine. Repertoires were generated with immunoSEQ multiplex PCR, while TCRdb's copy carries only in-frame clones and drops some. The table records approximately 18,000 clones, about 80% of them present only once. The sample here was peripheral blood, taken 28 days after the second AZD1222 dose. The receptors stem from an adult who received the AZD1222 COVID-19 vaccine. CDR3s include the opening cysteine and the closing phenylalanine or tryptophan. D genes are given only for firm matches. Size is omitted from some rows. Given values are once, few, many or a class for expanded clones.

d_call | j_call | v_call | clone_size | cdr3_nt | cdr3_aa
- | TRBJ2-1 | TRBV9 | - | TGTGCCAGCAGCCCTCGGACTCAATACAATGAGCAGTTCTTC | CASSPRTQYNEQFF
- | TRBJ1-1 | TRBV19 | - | TGTGCCAGTAGTCCCAGAGGGCTAGGGGGAGCTTTCTTT | CASSPRGLGGAFF
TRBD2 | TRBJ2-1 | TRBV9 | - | TGTGCCAGCAGCCCCCATGCGGGGGTGCCCAGTGAGCAGTTCTTC | CASSPHAGVPSEQFF
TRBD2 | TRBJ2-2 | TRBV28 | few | TGTGCCATTGACGGGGGGTGGAACGGGGAGCTGTTTTTT | CAIDGGWNGELFF
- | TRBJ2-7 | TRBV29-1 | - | TGCAGCGTTTACGGGGGGACAGGTCACTCCTACGAGCAGTACTTC | CSVYGGTGHSYEQYF
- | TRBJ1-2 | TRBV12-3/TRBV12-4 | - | TGTGCCAGCAGTTTCGACGGCTACACCTTC | CASSFDGYTF
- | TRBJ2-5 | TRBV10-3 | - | TGTGCCATCAGCGAAGAACAGGGGGGGGAGACCCAGTACTTC | CAISEEQGGETQYF
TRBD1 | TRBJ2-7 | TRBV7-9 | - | TGTGCCAGCAGCTTAGCGGGGCAGGACAGGGGGCGCGCCGAGCAGTACTTC | CASSLAGQDRGRAEQYF
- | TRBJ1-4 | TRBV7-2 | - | TGTGCCAGCAGCTCAGGATTAGGGCTGTCTTTGAATGAAAAACTGTTTTTT | CASSSGLGLSLNEKLFF
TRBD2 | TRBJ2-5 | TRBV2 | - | TGTGCCAGCAGTTCCGGGACTAGCGGGGGGATGGCGTTTACCCAGTACTTC | CASSSGTSGGMAFTQYF
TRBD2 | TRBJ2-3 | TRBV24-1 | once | TGTGCCACCAGTGACTCTGGGAGCGGGGGCCTTTCAAGTGGACTAGATACGCAGTATTTT | CATSDSGSGGLSSGLDTQYF
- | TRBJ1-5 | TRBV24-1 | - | TGTGCCACCAGTGATTTTAACACGGATTCCAATCAGCCCCAGCATTTT | CATSDFNTDSNQPQHF
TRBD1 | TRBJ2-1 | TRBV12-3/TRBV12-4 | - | TGTGCCAGCAGTTTAGGGGGAGACAGGGGTGAGTTCTTC | CASSLGGDRGEFF
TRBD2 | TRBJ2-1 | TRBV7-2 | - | TGTGCCAGCAGCTCCGCAAAAGGGCGGGGGGGCCGCTCCTACAATGAGCAGTTCTTC | CASSSAKGRGGRSYNEQFF
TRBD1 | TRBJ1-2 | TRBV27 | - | TGTGCCAGCAGCGGGACAGGGGGACGGGGCTATGGCTACACCTTC | CASSGTGGRGYGYTF
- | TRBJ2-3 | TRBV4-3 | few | TGCGCCAGCAGCCAGGGGTCGGGAGATACGCAGTATTTT | CASSQGSGDTQYF
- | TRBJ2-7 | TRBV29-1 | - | TGCAGCATGACATCTGGAGGGGGCGGAGAGCAGTACTTC | CSMTSGGGGEQYF
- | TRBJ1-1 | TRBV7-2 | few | TGTGCCAGCAAGCCGGGGCCGGGTACTGAAGCTTTCTTT | CASKPGPGTEAFF
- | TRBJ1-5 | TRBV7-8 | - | TGTGCCAGCAGCCCATCGGCGGGTACTTATCAGCCCCAGCATTTT | CASSPSAGTYQPQHF
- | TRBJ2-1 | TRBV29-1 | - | TGCAGCGTTGAGGCTGGGGCTAACAATGAGCAGTTCTTC | CSVEAGANNEQFF
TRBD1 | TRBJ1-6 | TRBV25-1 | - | TGTGCCAGCAGTGCCCAGGGGGGCTATAATTCACCCCTCCACTTT | CASSAQGGYNSPLHF
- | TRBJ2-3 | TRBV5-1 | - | TGCGCCAGCAGCTTTAAGGGGCAGGTAGATACGCAGTATTTT | CASSFKGQVDTQYF
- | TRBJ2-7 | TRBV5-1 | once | TGCGCCAGCAGCTTGGGGCAGCGTTCCTACGAGCAGTACTTC | CASSLGQRSYEQYF
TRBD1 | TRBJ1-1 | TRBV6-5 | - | TGTGCCAGCAGTTACTCGACAGGGAAGGCTGAAGCTTTCTTT | CASSYSTGKAEAFF
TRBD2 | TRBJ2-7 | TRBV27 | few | TGTGCCAGCAGTTTACGGGGGGGCGAGCAGTACTTC | CASSLRGGEQYF
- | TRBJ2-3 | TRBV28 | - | TGTGCCAGCAGTGGGGACTTCACAGATACGCAGTATTTT | CASSGDFTDTQYF
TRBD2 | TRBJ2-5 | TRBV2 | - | TGTGCCAGCATTTCCGGACTAGCGGGTTCCCAAGAGACCCAGTACTTC | CASISGLAGSQETQYF
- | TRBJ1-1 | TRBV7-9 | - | TGTGCCAGCAGCGTCTCCTTCTTT | CASSVSFF
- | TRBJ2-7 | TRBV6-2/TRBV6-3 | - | TGTGCCAGCAGCCTCTTAGGCTACGAGCAGTACTTC | CASSLLGYEQYF
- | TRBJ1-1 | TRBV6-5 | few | TGTGCCAGCAGTTACACCACGACAGGGAACACTGAAGCTTTCTTT | CASSYTTTGNTEAFF
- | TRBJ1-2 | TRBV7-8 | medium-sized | TGTGCCAGCAGCTTAAAGGCAGCTAACTATGGCTACACCTTC | CASSLKAANYGYTF
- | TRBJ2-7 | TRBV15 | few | TGTGCCACCAGCAGAGATCCCACCCCTGGCGAGCAGTACTTC | CATSRDPTPGEQYF
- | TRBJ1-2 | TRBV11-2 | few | TGTGCCAGCAGCCCTGTTGGCGGATCTGGCTATGGCTACACCTTC | CASSPVGGSGYGYTF
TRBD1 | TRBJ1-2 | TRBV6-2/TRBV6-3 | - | TGTGCCAGCAGTTACTCGCGGACAGGGTATAGCTATGGCTACACCTTC | CASSYSRTGYSYGYTF
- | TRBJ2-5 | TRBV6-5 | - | TGTGCCAGCATAGGCAGGGAGTCGGAGACCCAGTACTTC | CASIGRESETQYF
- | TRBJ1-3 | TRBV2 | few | TGTGCCAGCAGTGTGTCCAGGGCAGTTGGAAACACCATATATTTT | CASSVSRAVGNTIYF
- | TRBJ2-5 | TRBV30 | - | TGTGCCTGGAGTGCACAAGAGACCCAGTACTTC | CAWSAQETQYF
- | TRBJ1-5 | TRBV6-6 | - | TGTGCCAGCAGTTACAGGGTGGATCAGCCCCAGCATTTT | CASSYRVDQPQHF
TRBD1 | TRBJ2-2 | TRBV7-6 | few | TGTGCCAGCAGCTTAGCCGCCGGACAGGGAAGCGGGGAGCTGTTTTTT | CASSLAAGQGSGELFF
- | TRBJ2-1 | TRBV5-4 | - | TGTGCCAGCAGCCTCGACAGGTTCTTATCAGTGCAGCAGTTCTTC | CASSLDRFLSVQQFF
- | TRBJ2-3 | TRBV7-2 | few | TGTGCCAGCCTTCATCCGGGGAGAACCGGGGATACGCAGTATTTT | CASLHPGRTGDTQYF
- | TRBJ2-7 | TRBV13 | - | TGTGCCAGCAGCTTACTGGGGGCTTCCTACGAGCAGTACTTC | CASSLLGASYEQYF
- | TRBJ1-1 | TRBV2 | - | TGTGCCAGCAGTGGAGAGCCGAACACTGAAGCTTTCTTT | CASSGEPNTEAFF
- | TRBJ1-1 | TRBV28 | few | TGTGCCAGCGTGTCGGTCAACTTCGGCACTGAAGCTTTCTTT | CASVSVNFGTEAFF